Listed below are T cell receptor beta chains from one sample, sequenced in a study of T cells in Graves' hyperthyroidism and ophthalmopathy. In TCRdb, the multiplex PCR reads were re-called with MiXCR into one record per CDR3 protein. The sample contains around 600,000 distinct CDR3 sequences, approximately 15% of which appear only once. Sequencing used blood. All receptors come from a woman younger than 35 with Graves' ophthalmopathy. The CDR3 runs from the conserved cysteine through the conserved F or W. A D gene is named only where the DNA matches it firmly. Size is stated for part of the rows, as once, few or many counts, or as a class when the clone is expanded.

j_call	v_call	clone_size	d_call	cdr3_aa	cdr3_nt
TRBJ2-1	TRBV20-1	many	TRBD2	CSARVGTSGPPYNEQFF	TGCAGTGCTAGGGTAGGGACTAGCGGGCCTCCCTACAATGAGCAGTTCTTC
TRBJ2-4	TRBV12-5	many	TRBD2	CASAQSILRLAGDNIQYF	TGTGCTAGTGCCCAATCGATCCTCCGACTAGCGGGAGATAACATTCAGTACTTC
TRBJ2-4	TRBV29-1	.	.	CSVVLRDSAKNIQYF	TGCAGCGTTGTTTTGCGTGATTCGGCCAAAAACATTCAGTACTTC
TRBJ1-2	TRBV4-1	.	TRBD1	CASSLGQGALDYGYTF	TGCGCCAGCAGTCTGGGACAGGGGGCGCTCGATTATGGCTACACCTTC
TRBJ2-7	TRBV2	.	TRBD1	CASRRPGQGADEQYF	TGTGCCAGCAGGAGGCCGGGACAGGGGGCCGACGAGCAGTACTTC
TRBJ1-1	TRBV19	few	.	CASSSTGSTEAFF	TGTGCCAGTAGTAGTACAGGGTCCACTGAAGCTTTCTTT
TRBJ2-1	TRBV7-2	many	TRBD2	CASSLGLAGGAYNEQFF	TGTGCCAGCAGCCTCGGACTAGCGGGAGGAGCCTACAATGAGCAGTTCTTC
TRBJ2-2	TRBV18	.	.	CASSRHGGNTGELFF	TGTGCCAGCTCACGACACGGGGGGAACACCGGGGAGCTGTTTTTT
TRBJ2-4	TRBV19	.	TRBD1	CASSIDGTGGRNIQYF	TGTGCCAGTAGTATAGACGGGACAGGGGGGAGAAACATTCAGTACTTC
TRBJ2-1	TRBV15	few	TRBD2	CATSTSGAGLAAYNEQFF	TGTGCCACCAGCACGTCAGGGGCGGGACTAGCGGCATACAATGAGCAGTTCTTC
TRBJ2-1	TRBV7-8	many	TRBD2	CASSNLGTRSPNEQFF	TGTGCCAGCAGCAACCTTGGGACTAGAAGTCCCAATGAGCAGTTCTTC
TRBJ2-1	TRBV7-9	few	.	CASSPPRLYNEQFF	TGCGCCAGCAGCCCGCCGAGACTGTACAATGAGCAGTTCTTC
TRBJ2-5	TRBV9	.	TRBD2	CASSVGPSGIRETQYF	TGTGCCAGCAGCGTAGGGCCTAGCGGCATTCGAGAGACCCAGTACTTC
TRBJ2-5	TRBV7-3	many	TRBD2	CASSSTGTSGEETQYF	TGTGCCAGCAGCTCAACCGGGACTAGCGGGGAAGAGACCCAGTACTTC
TRBJ2-3	TRBV3-1	many	.	CASSQRVSSTDTQYF	TGTGCCAGCAGCCAAAGGGTGTCTAGCACAGATACGCAGTATTTT
TRBJ2-7	TRBV29-1	.	.	CSALGLDSCEQYF	TGCAGCGCCTTGGGACTTGATTCCTGCGAGCAGTACTTC
TRBJ2-6	TRBV6-2/TRBV6-3	few	.	CASSYSKGTFLSGANVLTF	TGTGCCAGCAGTTACTCGAAAGGGACTTTCCTCTCTGGGGCCAACGTCCTGACTTTC
TRBJ2-7	TRBV2	many	TRBD2	CASSGGLAGVYEQYF	TGTGCCAGCAGTGGAGGACTAGCGGGAGTCTACGAGCAGTACTTC
TRBJ1-4	TRBV4-2	.	TRBD1	CASSQEGTGSPHNEKLFF	TGTGCCAGCAGCCAAGAGGGGACAGGGTCCCCTCATAATGAAAAACTGTTTTTT
TRBJ1-4	TRBV24-1	few	.	CATSVGVNEKLFF	TGTGCCACCAGTGTGGGGGTCAATGAAAAACTGTTTTTT
TRBJ1-2	TRBV28	few	.	CASRLSQGSRKGYTF	TGTGCCAGCAGACTTTCACAGGGTAGTAGGAAAGGCTACACCTTC
TRBJ2-1	TRBV9	.	TRBD2	CASTPGTSGYNEQFF	TGTGCCAGCACTCCCGGGACTAGCGGTTACAATGAGCAGTTCTTC
TRBJ1-1	TRBV7-2	many	.	CASRRIGPYTEAFF	TGTGCCAGCAGGCGCATAGGACCCTACACTGAAGCTTTCTTT
TRBJ2-3	TRBV10-3	.	.	CAISSGGGTDTQYF	TGTGCCATCAGTAGCGGAGGGGGCACAGATACGCAGTATTTT
TRBJ1-4	TRBV20-1	many	TRBD1	CSATRTGVLEKLFF	TGCAGTGCTACCCGGACAGGGGTGTTAGAAAAACTGTTTTTT
TRBJ2-7	TRBV12-3/TRBV12-4	few	.	CASTLQGYEQYF	TGTGCCAGCACCCTGCAGGGGTACGAGCAGTACTTC
TRBJ2-4	TRBV6-5	.	TRBD1	CASSYLGQGGKNIQYF	TGTGCCAGCAGTTACTTAGGACAGGGAGGCAAAAACATTCAGTACTTC
TRBJ2-5	TRBV7-9	.	TRBD1	CAGFPLGQGALEGETQYF	TGTGCCGGCTTCCCACTGGGACAGGGGGCCCTAGAAGGCGAGACCCAGTACTTC
TRBJ1-3	TRBV24-1	many	.	CATSDTAGGNTIYF	TGTGCCACCAGTGATACGGCGGGAGGAAACACCATATATTTT
TRBJ2-1	TRBV29-1	many	.	CSVEASVNEQFF	TGCAGCGTTGAGGCTAGCGTGAATGAGCAGTTCTTC
TRBJ2-7	TRBV2	many	.	CASRVQGHSYEQYF	TGTGCCAGCAGGGTACAGGGACACTCCTACGAGCAGTACTTC
TRBJ1-2	TRBV6-2/TRBV6-3	few	.	CATYSLYGYTF	TGTGCCACCTACAGTTTATATGGCTACACCTTC
TRBJ1-2	TRBV12-3/TRBV12-4	many	.	CASSLRRKGDTNYGYTF	TGTGCCAGCAGTTTAAGAAGGAAGGGGGATACAAACTATGGCTACACCTTC
TRBJ2-5	TRBV20-1	many	TRBD2	CSAKRGTLGETQYF	TGCAGTGCTAAGCGGGGAACGTTGGGAGAGACCCAGTACTTC
TRBJ2-7	TRBV11-2	many	.	CASSYVVYEQYF	TGTGCCAGCAGCTATGTAGTGTACGAGCAGTACTTC
TRBJ1-6	TRBV7-8	many	TRBD1	CASRTGWASPLHF	TGTGCCAGCCGGACAGGGTGGGCCTCACCCCTCCACTTT
TRBJ2-7	TRBV19	many	.	CASSEQGGSYEQYF	TGTGCCAGTAGTGAACAGGGGGGGTCCTACGAGCAGTACTTC
TRBJ2-1	TRBV6-1	many	TRBD2	CAISSGTSAYNEQFF	TGTGCCATTTCCTCCGGGACTAGCGCGTACAATGAGCAGTTCTTC
TRBJ2-2	TRBV30	many	.	CAWSTDTGELFF	TGTGCCTGGAGTACGGACACCGGGGAGCTGTTTTTT
TRBJ1-2	TRBV9	few	TRBD1	CASSHDRGQGYTF	TGTGCCAGCAGCCACGACAGGGGCCAGGGCTACACCTTC
TRBJ1-1	TRBV4-2	.	.	CASSQNRPEAFF	TGTGCCAGCAGCCAAAATCGGCCTGAAGCTTTCTTT
TRBJ2-7	TRBV7-9	many	.	CASSLVRTESSYEQYF	TGTGCCAGCAGCTTAGTAAGGACCGAGAGCTCCTACGAGCAGTACTTC